This paragraph covers one TCR beta chain sequence. This entry belongs to a study of T cell repertoires in ileal Crohn's disease. V lost 2 bases to trimming and J lost 0 bases; unmatched junction nucleotides: 7. Germline V gene data show CDR1 as SGHRS and CDR2 as YFSETQ. The length of the CDR3 is 19 residues. Sequenced by immunoSEQ multiplex PCR; TCRdb stores in-frame clones only, minus some. Of approximately 15,000 clones in the sample, more than 80% were seen once. The rearrangement links TRBV5-1 to TRBJ2-6, with TRBD2 matching over 11 bases. This clonotype originated in an adult with Crohn's disease. The sample was ileal tissue. CDR3 sequence reads: CASSFQASGGSSGANVLTF. DNA of the CDR3: TGCGCCAGCAGCTTCCAGGCTAGCGGGGGGAGCTCTGGGGCCAACGTCCTGACTTTC.